This TCR beta chain was captured in a study of T cells in Graves' hyperthyroidism and ophthalmopathy. The overall study: Specimen type is peripheral blood, collected at initial diagnosis prior to any treatment. The study, taken as a whole, reports: Most thyroid clonotypes that were expanded above 0.001 also turned up in blood. From stable hyperthyroidism, ophthalmopathy was separated by a 13 V-J model.

TCR beta CDR3 regions were amplified from RNA. Initially, a first-round RT-PCR of the TCR CDR3 employed the HTBI primer set. TCRdb independently ran MiXCR on the multiplex PCR reads; one entry per CDR3 protein. The profile shows approximately 600,000 distinct CDR3 sequences, about a sixth of them singletons. As regards this clonotype: What it binds is not known. Relative to the germline gene, one junction end is altered; a read error may explain this.

This CDR3 comprises 14 residues. The V gene's germline CDR1 is SGHRS and CDR2 YFSETQ. Absent ophthalmopathy progression within 18 months defined stable Graves' hyperthyroidism. This TCR was sampled from a woman in her twenties or thirties with Graves' hyperthyroidism. V and J are TRBV5-1 and TRBJ2-5; tentative D call: TRBD1 (5 bases). Material: blood. The CDR3 DNA sequence: TGTGCCAGCAGCCAACCCCAGGGCTCAGAGACCCAGTACTTC. This gives the protein CASSQPQGSETQYF.